The rows below give T cell receptor beta chains drawn from one sample of a study of blood T cell repertoires in COVID-19. Some clones are missing from TCRdb's copy, which holds only in-frame ones; the method was immunoSEQ multiplex PCR. The data hold 180,000 or so clones, with roughly 81% observed a single time. The sample was peripheral blood. These receptors were obtained from a middle-aged woman with COVID-19, enrolled during active disease. CDR3s include the opening cysteine and the closing phenylalanine or tryptophan. The D gene is left open where the match is weak. Size values are once, few and many counts, or a class for expanded clones, and some rows have none.

J gene | D gene | clone size | V gene | CDR3 DNA | CDR3 protein
TRBJ2-2 | NA | NA | TRBV30 | TGTGCCTGGAGTCCGAGCACCGGGGAGCTGTTTTTT | CAWSPSTGELFF
TRBJ1-1 | NA | NA | TRBV11-2 | TGTGCCACTAGTGAAGCTTTCTTT | CATSEAFF
TRBJ1-2 | TRBD1 | NA | TRBV2 | TGTGCCAGCAGTGAAGGAGGCGGGACAGGGAACTATGGCTACACCTTC | CASSEGGGTGNYGYTF
TRBJ2-7 | NA | NA | TRBV3-1/TRBV3-2 | TGTGCCAGCAGACCTAGCCGGGAACCCTACGAGCAGTACTTC | CASRPSREPYEQYF
TRBJ1-1 | NA | NA | TRBV6-5 | TGTGCCAGCAGTTACCACCCGCAGGGTCGAACTGAAGCTTTCTTT | CASSYHPQGRTEAFF
TRBJ1-4 | NA | NA | TRBV4-1 | TGCGCCAGCAGCCAAGAAGGGGGGGGAGGGAATGAAAAACTGTTTTTT | CASSQEGGGGNEKLFF
TRBJ2-5 | NA | once | TRBV2 | TGTGCCAGCAAGTCTCCAGCTGGGGGGGAGACCCAGTACTTC | CASKSPAGGETQYF
TRBJ1-1 | TRBD1 | NA | TRBV9 | TGTGCCAGCAGCGTGGGCCCCCCACCAGGGGGCTTCGGGTACACTGAAGCTTTCTTT | CASSVGPPPGGFGYTEAFF
TRBJ1-1 | NA | NA | TRBV27 | TGTGCCAGCAGCCCCGACACCCCGAACACTGAAGCTTTCTTT | CASSPDTPNTEAFF
TRBJ2-3 | NA | NA | TRBV13 | TGTGCCAGCAGACTCACTACTCAGGGGCGGACAGATACGCAGTATTTT | CASRLTTQGRTDTQYF
TRBJ1-5 | NA | few | TRBV28 | TGTGCCAGCAGTCTACCGGGGGGCAATCAGCCCCAGCATTTT | CASSLPGGNQPQHF
TRBJ1-1 | NA | NA | TRBV5-1 | TGCGCCAGCAGCTTGGGTCAAAACTTGAACACTGAAGCTTTCTTT | CASSLGQNLNTEAFF
TRBJ2-2 | TRBD2 | many | TRBV2 | TGTGCCAGCAGCCGACTAGCGGCGAACACCGGGGAGCTGTTTTTT | CASSRLAANTGELFF
TRBJ1-5 | TRBD1 | few | TRBV28 | TGTGCCAGCAGCAGCAGGGGGCAAAGCAATCAGCCCCAGCATTTT | CASSSRGQSNQPQHF
TRBJ2-5 | NA | NA | TRBV7-6 | TGTGCCAGCAGCTCTAGACTAGATGAGGAGACCCAGTACTTC | CASSSRLDEETQYF
TRBJ1-2 | NA | NA | TRBV28 | TGTGCCGCCGGGTCGAGTCTTGACTATGGCTACACCTTC | CAAGSSLDYGYTF
TRBJ1-2 | TRBD1 | few | TRBV9 | TGTGCCAGCAGCGCCTCTGACCGGGACAGGGGGCGAGAGGGCTACACCTTC | CASSASDRDRGREGYTF
TRBJ1-1 | TRBD1 | NA | TRBV3-1/TRBV3-2 | TGTGCCAGCAGCCAAGATGGGACAGTCACTGAAGCTTTCTTT | CASSQDGTVTEAFF
TRBJ2-7 | NA | NA | TRBV6-6 | TGTGCCAGCAGTTACGCGTCATACGAGCAGTACTTC | CASSYASYEQYF
TRBJ2-2 | NA | NA | TRBV7-7 | TGTGCTAGCAGCCCCATTTTTGGGAGTTCTGTGACCGGGGAGCTGTTTTTT | CASSPIFGSSVTGELFF
TRBJ2-4 | TRBD1 | few | TRBV9 | TGTGCCAGCAGCGCGGGACAGGGGGCCAAAAACATTCAGTACTTC | CASSAGQGAKNIQYF
TRBJ2-2 | TRBD1 | NA | TRBV27 | TGTGCCAGCAGTCGACAATCACAGGGGGCCGGGGAGCTGTTTTTT | CASSRQSQGAGELFF
TRBJ2-2 | NA | once | TRBV5-1 | TGCGCCAGCAGCTTGTCTACAGGGATGAACACCGGGGAGCTGTTTTTT | CASSLSTGMNTGELFF
TRBJ2-3 | TRBD2 | NA | TRBV9 | TGTGCCAGCAGCGCCGCGGGGGGCTATACGCAGTATTTT | CASSAAGGYTQYF
TRBJ1-2 | NA | NA | TRBV19 | TGTGCCAGTAGTATAGAGGGGGCGATTGGCTACACCTTC | CASSIEGAIGYTF
TRBJ1-1 | TRBD1 | NA | TRBV27 | TGTGCCAGCAGTTTATCGGCAACAGGGGATGAAGACACTGAAGCTTTCTTT | CASSLSATGDEDTEAFF
TRBJ2-1 | NA | NA | TRBV4-1 | TGCGCCAGCAGCCAAGATAGAACGGGCAGGGGCAAAGGGCAGTTCTTC | CASSQDRTGRGKGQFF
TRBJ1-6 | TRBD1 | NA | TRBV7-9 | TGTGCCAGCAGCACGGGACAGGGGCTGGTTTCACCCCTCCACTTT | CASSTGQGLVSPLHF
TRBJ2-2 | TRBD1 | NA | TRBV6-1 | TGTGCCAGCAGTGAACCTGGACAGGGATCCGGGGAGCTGTTTTTT | CASSEPGQGSGELFF
TRBJ2-1 | NA | NA | TRBV6-6 | TGTGCCAGCACCAAACTAGCTTTCAATGAGCAGTTCTTC | CASTKLAFNEQFF
TRBJ2-6 | NA | NA | TRBV5-1 | TGCGCCAGCAGCTTGGGGGCGCTCGGGGCCAACGTCCTGACTTTC | CASSLGALGANVLTF
TRBJ2-2 | NA | few | TRBV30 | TGTGCCTGGAGTCAGGGTCCCGGGGAGCTGTTTTTT | CAWSQGPGELFF
TRBJ1-5 | NA | NA | TRBV19 | TGTGCCAGTAGTATAGTGTTCGGGGGGAGGCCCCAGCATTTT | CASSIVFGGRPQHF
TRBJ2-7 | TRBD1 | NA | TRBV20-1 | TGCAGTGTTGAGAGGGACAGTCATTACTTC | CSVERDSHYF
TRBJ2-7 | TRBD1 | NA | TRBV27 | TGTGCCAGCAAGGGGGACAGTGCCTACGAGCAGTACTTC | CASKGDSAYEQYF
TRBJ2-7 | NA | NA | TRBV5-5 | TGTGCCAGCAGCAGCTCCGGTCAGGGTCCGGGCTACGAGCAGTACTTC | CASSSSGQGPGYEQYF
TRBJ2-3 | NA | once | TRBV6-1 | TGTGCCAGCAGTGAGGGACACTCTAGCACAGATACGCAGTATTTT | CASSEGHSSTDTQYF
TRBJ2-6 | NA | NA | TRBV5-4 | TGTGCCAGCAGCCCTTTTTTTGGGGCGGGGGGGGCCAACGTCCTGACTTTC | CASSPFFGAGGANVLTF
TRBJ1-1 | NA | NA | TRBV19 | TGTGCCAGTAGTATAGATCAGGTGAACACTGAAGCTTTCTTT | CASSIDQVNTEAFF
TRBJ2-2 | NA | NA | TRBV6-5 | TGTGCCAGCAGCCAGGGTTCCGGGGAGCTGTTTTTT | CASSQGSGELFF
TRBJ2-7 | NA | NA | TRBV28 | TGTGCCAGCAGTTTATGGGCCTCGAACTCCTACGAGCAGTACTTC | CASSLWASNSYEQYF
TRBJ2-1 | TRBD1 | NA | TRBV3-1/TRBV3-2 | TGTGCCAGCAGCCAAGGTGTGTCGACAGGGGGTTACAATGAGCAGTTCTTC | CASSQGVSTGGYNEQFF
TRBJ2-3 | TRBD1 | many | TRBV2 | TGTGCCAGCCGACAGGGGGCAACAGATACGCAGTATTTT | CASRQGATDTQYF
TRBJ2-4 | NA | NA | TRBV5-4 | TGTGCCACCACAGGGAGCAGTCTTAAAAACATTCAGTACTTC | CATTGSSLKNIQYF
TRBJ1-1 | TRBD1 | NA | TRBV5-6 | TGTGCCAGCAGCAGACGGACAGGGGCGGTAGGGGCTTTCTTT | CASSRRTGAVGAFF
TRBJ1-2 | TRBD1 | many | TRBV5-4 | TGTGCCAGCAGTCGGGACAGGGGCTATGGCTACACCTTC | CASSRDRGYGYTF
TRBJ2-1 | NA | NA | TRBV9 | TGTGCCAGCAGCGTAGGACTAGGGAATGAGCAGTTCTTC | CASSVGLGNEQFF
TRBJ1-6 | TRBD1 | NA | TRBV5-4 | TGTGCCAGCAGCCCGGGGGACAGGGTGCATTCACCCCTCCACTTT | CASSPGDRVHSPLHF
TRBJ2-2 | TRBD2 | once | TRBV7-9 | TGTGCCAGCAGCTTAAGAATGGCGGGAGGGCCAAACACCGGGGAGCTGTTTTTT | CASSLRMAGGPNTGELFF
TRBJ2-7 | TRBD1 | NA | TRBV30 | TGTGCCTGGAGTCATACAGGGGGCTACGAGCAGTACTTC | CAWSHTGGYEQYF
TRBJ2-7 | TRBD1 | NA | TRBV7-9 | TGTGCCAGCAGTTTGGACAGGGGTCTTTACGAGCAGTACTTC | CASSLDRGLYEQYF
TRBJ1-1 | NA | few | TRBV5-5 | TGTGCCAGCAGCTTGGCCGTACAGGGCTACACTGAAGCTTTCTTT | CASSLAVQGYTEAFF
TRBJ2-7 | NA | NA | TRBV5-1 | TGCGCCAGCAGCCCCCTCGGGAGAGCCTACGAGCAGTACTTC | CASSPLGRAYEQYF
TRBJ2-1 | TRBD2 | NA | TRBV9 | TGTGCCAGCAGCGATAGCGGGAGGGCGGAGAATGAGCAGTTCTTC | CASSDSGRAENEQFF
TRBJ1-5 | NA | NA | TRBV7-8 | TGTGCCAGCAGCTTAGATTGGCAGATACATCAGCCCCAGCATTTT | CASSLDWQIHQPQHF
TRBJ2-2 | TRBD2 | few | TRBV19 | TGTGCCAGTATGCGGGGGACCGGGGAGCTGTTTTTT | CASMRGTGELFF
TRBJ2-3 | TRBD1 | NA | TRBV24-1 | TGTGCCACCAGTGATGGTTACAGGGGGCAGGGAGATACGCAGTATTTT | CATSDGYRGQGDTQYF
TRBJ1-2 | TRBD1 | NA | TRBV7-9 | TGTGCCAGCAGCTCAGGGGGTCTGGCAGGAGGCTACACCTTC | CASSSGGLAGGYTF
TRBJ1-4 | NA | NA | TRBV30 | TGTGCCTGGAGTAGAGAGACAGCAACTAATGAAAAACTGTTTTTT | CAWSRETATNEKLFF
TRBJ1-5 | NA | once | TRBV3-1/TRBV3-2 | TGTGCCAGCAGCCAAAGTGGAGGGGAAGGCAATCAGCCCCAGCATTTT | CASSQSGGEGNQPQHF